This T cell receptor (beta chain) was obtained from a study of shared clonotypes between healthy human individuals. Cells designated naive CD8 were CD45RO-negative and were positively selected for CCR7, with terminally differentiated effector memory CD45RA+ cells excluded. CDR3 length: 12 residues. Germline V gene data show CDR1 as MDHEN and CDR2 as SYDVKM. Trimming took off 2 bases at V and 7 bases at J, with 6 bases between the two ends. The table came from immunoSEQ multiplex PCR; TCRdb's copy has only in-frame clones and leaves some out. The sample holds more than 550,000 clones, 92% seen once. As regards this clone: Its target is unknown.

Study-level points and caveats: Across subsets, estimated richness was generally greater for naive than for memory populations.

The chain joins TRBV28 to TRBJ1-5; D uncertain. The source is a man younger than 40 in good health. The sample consisted of naive CD8+ T cells sorted from blood. This CDR3 is CASSLTVQPQHF. For the CDR3, the DNA is TGTGCCAGCAGTTTAACTGTCCAGCCCCAGCATTTT.